The sequence of this T cell receptor beta chain was determined in a study of shared clonotypes between healthy human individuals. For the study at large: Donors had three CD4 naive, three CD4 memory, two CD8 naive and one CD8 memory plate apiece. General study findings and limits: Non-shared clonotypes had lower generation probabilities than clonotypes shared by all four sorted-subset donors.

A remark on this clone: The antigen is not known. The same CDR3 can be traced to other DNA sequences in this sample.

CD45RO-negative CD8 cells positively selected for CCR7 made up the naive population, which excluded terminally differentiated effector memory CD45RA+ cells. An approximately 210 ng quantity of DNA, tens of thousands of T cell genomes, went into the sorted-subset replicate PCRs. The repertoire was sequenced with immunoSEQ multiplex PCR; TCRdb's copy has only in-frame clones and lacks some. Of about 600,000 clones listed, 95% to 98% were seen once; the top ten hold roughly 0.29%. Germline lookup yields CDR1 MNHEY and CDR2 SMNVEV (reference sequence). The germline V and J ends were trimmed by 3 bases and 7 bases, with 7 bases remaining between them. This CDR3 comprises 12 residues.

The receptor's source is a man aged 25-40 years in good health. The material sequenced was naive CD8+ T cells sorted from blood. J is TRBJ1-5 and V is TRBV27; possible D gene TRBD1, 5 bases. The CDR3 protein is CASSFQGQPQHF. The DNA for the CDR3 is TGTGCCAGCAGTTTCCAGGGCCAGCCCCAGCATTTT.